These 22 T cell receptor beta chains share one sample of origin, sequenced in a study of neurological immune-mediated disorders. One entry per CDR3 protein results from TCRdb running MiXCR on the 5' RACE reads. Here the sample spans tens of thousands of distinct CDR3 sequences, 10% being singletons. Sequencing was carried out using PBMCs. The receptors stem from a woman aged 25 to 45 with HTLV-1-associated myelopathy (HAM/TSP).

This clonotype has ten or more counts. The chain has TRBV7-6 and TRBJ1-1, with D unclear. This CDR3 contains 14 residues. Trimming removed 1 base at V and 1 base at J, with 7 bases between. Per germline, CDR1 SGHVS and CDR2 FNYEAQ. CDR3 DNA: TGTGCCAGCAGCTTAGAGTGGGGGAACACTGAAGCTTTCTTT. Translation gives CASSLEWGNTEAFF.

At least ten counts were recorded for this clonotype. V and J are TRBV5-1 and TRBJ1-1; TRBD1 is a possible D gene (6 bases). Between the trimmed V and J ends, which lost 5 bases and 7 bases, there was a span of 9 bases. Germline-derived CDR1 and CDR2 are SGHRS and YFSETQ. This CDR3 has 11 residues. Here the CDR3 DNA reads TGCGCCAGCAGGACAGGAGGTGAAGCTTTCTTT. Translation gives CASRTGGEAFF.

This clonotype came up many times. The chain combines TRBV20-1 with TRBJ2-4, with 11 nucleotides matching TRBD2. This CDR3 spans 18 amino acids. Germline CDR1 reads DFQATT; CDR2 reads SNEGSKA (reference sequence). The V gene end was trimmed by 0 bases and the J gene end by 8 bases; junction bases not matched to a gene: 15. CDR3 nucleotides: TGCAGTGCTAGAGATTTCCCTCTGGCTAGCGGGGGGATGGACATTCAGTACTTC. Translation gives CSARDFPLASGGMDIQYF.

In its sample, this clonotype was seen many times. This rearrangement joins TRBV12-3 or TRBV12-4 to TRBJ1-1; TRBD1 matches 8 bases. This CDR3 is built from 14 residues. V lost 2 bases to trimming and J lost 2 bases; unmatched junction nucleotides: 1. The CDR3 sequence: CASSLTGGNTEAFF. As DNA, the CDR3 is TGTGCCAGCAGTTTAACAGGGGGTAACACTGAAGCTTTCTTT.

This clonotype was detected many times. V gene TRBV5-5 combines with J gene TRBJ2-2; TRBD2 matches at 12 bases. This CDR3 spans 18 amino acids. Germline CDR1 SGHKS, CDR2 YYEKEE (reference sequence). V trimming: 1 base; J trimming: 1 base; junction bases outside the gene matches: 5. The CDR3 sequence: CASSLFPSGGVNTGELFF. The DNA of the CDR3 is TGTGCCAGCAGCTTGTTCCCTAGCGGGGGGGTGAACACCGGGGAGCTGTTTTTT.

Ten or more counts support this clonotype. The V and J genes are TRBV20-1 and TRBJ1-3; TRBD1 might be the D (6 bases). Trimming left V 0 bases short and J 4 bases short, with 13 bases between. In germline, CDR1 is DFQATT, CDR2 SNEGSKA (reference sequence). The CDR3 is 15 amino acids. The CDR3, as DNA: TGCAGTGCTAGAGATTGGGGGGGGGCGGGAAACACCATATATTTT. As protein: CSARDWGGAGNTIYF.

Many counts were recorded for this clonotype. The chain links TRBV20-1 to TRBJ1-1; D is ambiguous. From germline, CDR1 is DFQATT and CDR2 SNEGSKA (reference sequence). The V gene lost 3 bases and the J gene lost 3 bases, with 5 bases spanning the gap. This CDR3 contains 11 residues. The DNA for the CDR3 is TGCAGTGCTAGCGTGGACACTGAAGCTTTCTTT. It is translated as CSASVDTEAFF.

J is TRBJ2-1 and V is TRBV20-1; D unresolved. Per germline, CDR1 DFQATT and CDR2 SNEGSKA (reference sequence). The CDR3 runs 13 residues. Trimming cost V 0 bases and J 5 bases, with 8 bases left between them. CDR3 residues: CSARDPNNNEQFF. Here the CDR3 DNA reads TGCAGTGCTAGAGATCCAAACAACAATGAGCAGTTCTTC.

The table lists this clonotype with many counts. The chain uses TRBV20-1 and TRBJ2-3; D remains unclear. There are 14 residues in the CDR3. Germline V gene data show CDR1 as DFQATT and CDR2 as SNEGSKA (reference sequence). V was shortened by 6 bases and J by 0 bases, with 13 bases between the two germline ends. The CDR3: CSASRRSSTDTQYF. The CDR3 region has the DNA TGCAGTGCGTCTCGACGGTCTAGCACAGATACGCAGTATTTT.

The table lists this clonotype with many counts. V gene TRBV6-5 combines with J gene TRBJ2-6, with D possibly matching TRBD1 (6 bases). Germline lookup yields CDR1 MNHEY and CDR2 SVGAGI. The V and J ends lost 6 bases and 0 bases respectively, with 12 bases between them. The CDR3 loop spans 16 amino acids. CDR3 residues: CASSMDRTSGANVLTF. The CDR3 nucleotides read TGTGCCAGCAGCATGGACAGAACCTCTGGGGCCAACGTCCTGACTTTC.

Many counts were recorded for this clonotype. The gene calls are TRBV6-5 and TRBJ2-3; TRBD2 matches at 15 bases. With 7 bases clipped from V and 0 bases from J, the junction kept 14 bases outside the gene matches. Germline V lookup: CDR1 MNHEY, CDR2 SVGAGI. The CDR3 totals 20 residues. CDR3 residues: CASIHRTSGGVGVSTDTQYF. In nucleotides, the CDR3 is TGTGCCAGCATCCACCGGACTAGCGGGGGGGTAGGTGTGAGCACAGATACGCAGTATTTT.

This clonotype came up many times. V is TRBV20-1 and J is TRBJ2-1; TRBD1 matches 8 bases. The ends lost 4 bases at V and 2 bases at J; junction bases unmatched: 7. Germline CDR1 DFQATT, CDR2 SNEGSKA (reference sequence). The CDR3 is 15 amino acids. The CDR3 loop reads CSANRDRRTYNEQFF. In DNA, the CDR3 is TGCAGTGCTAACCGGGACAGGCGAACCTACAATGAGCAGTTCTTC.

This clonotype was seen ten or more times. V and J are TRBV20-1 and TRBJ2-2, with 11 nucleotides matching TRBD1. The V gene's germline CDR1 is DFQATT and CDR2 SNEGSKA (reference sequence). CDR3 length: 14 residues. V shed 3 bases and J 5 bases; nucleotides not matched to a gene: 2. CDR3 nucleotide sequence: TGCAGTGCTAGGGGACAGGGGGAAACCGGGGAGCTGTTTTTT. Its protein is CSARGQGETGELFF.

This clonotype showed up many times. The chain employs TRBV20-1 and TRBJ2-3, with 11 bases aligning to TRBD2. V shed 0 bases and J 2 bases; nucleotides not matched to a gene: 7. Germline assignment: CDR1 DFQATT and CDR2 SNEGSKA (reference sequence). The CDR3 runs 17 residues. CDR3 region: CSARDWASGGLTDTQYF. The CDR3 bases are TGCAGTGCTAGAGATTGGGCTAGCGGGGGGCTCACAGATACGCAGTATTTT.

In nucleotides, the CDR3 is TGTGCCAGCTCGGGAGACAGGGGCAATCAGCCCCAGCATTTT. This sequence encodes CASSGDRGNQPQHF. V gene TRBV18 combines with J gene TRBJ1-5; 7 bases fit TRBD1. There are 14 residues in the CDR3. Germline V gene sequence: CDR1 KGHSH, CDR2 LQKENI. The trim removed 6 bases at V and 2 bases at J, leaving 4 bases unmatched.

This clonotype was found many times. V gene TRBV5-6 combines with J gene TRBJ2-1; D ambiguous. Trimming left V 4 bases short and J 0 bases short, with 11 bases between. CDR1 is SGHDT and CDR2 is YYEEEE in the germline V gene. The CDR3 is 15 residues long. Here the CDR3 DNA reads TGTGCCAGCAGCCTTAAATGGAGCTCCTACAATGAGCAGTTCTTC. It encodes CASSLKWSSYNEQFF.

This clonotype came up many times. The rearrangement joins TRBV7-8 to TRBJ2-1; TRBD2 matches 10 bases. CDR1 SGHVS and CDR2 FQNEAQ come from the germline V gene. CDR3 length equals 14 residues. J gave up 7 bases and V 3 bases, and 3 bases lay outside the gene matches. The CDR3 nucleotides read TGTGCCAGCAGCTTGTCTAGCGGGGGTAATGAGCAGTTCTTC. Protein: CASSLSSGGNEQFF.

This clonotype has a count of ten or more. CDR3 in DNA: TGCAGTGCCACGTCCCCTGGACAGGGAGTTATAAGGCAGTTCTTC. Translating it yields CSATSPGQGVIRQFF. The chain links TRBV20-1 to TRBJ2-1, with 8 bases aligning to TRBD1. Germline CDR1 reads DFQATT; CDR2 reads SNEGSKA (reference sequence). The CDR3 has 15 residues. V dropped 6 bases and J dropped 12; count of bases not matched to a gene: 19.

This clonotype was counted ten times or more. The chain is built from TRBV5-1 and TRBJ2-1, with 8 bases fitting TRBD2. Germline CDR1 is SGHRS and CDR2 is YFSETQ. This CDR3 is 14 amino acids long. Germline trimming cut 4 bases from V and 10 bases from J; bases unmatched to any gene: 10. The CDR3 nucleotides are TGCGCCAGCAGCCGGGGGGGCCAGGGTGACGAGCAGTTCTTC. Its translation: CASSRGGQGDEQFF.

The sample holds many counts of this clonotype. The chain employs TRBV7-2 and TRBJ2-7, with TRBD2 identical over 9 bases. The CDR3 extends over 13 amino acids. Germline CDR1 reads SGHTA; CDR2 reads FQGNSA. V gave up 5 bases and J gave up 9 bases; unmatched junction bases: 8. The CDR3 loop is CASSPGLAMGQYF. Written as DNA, the CDR3 is TGTGCCAGCAGCCCGGGACTAGCTATGGGGCAGTACTTC.

There are many counts of this clonotype. The chain employs TRBV20-1 and TRBJ1-3, with 9 nucleotides matching TRBD1. This CDR3 comprises 14 residues. Germline loops: CDR1 DFQATT, CDR2 SNEGSKA (reference sequence). Trimming at V came to 3 bases and at J to 4 bases, leaving 4 bases not matched to a gene. The CDR3 here is CSARTDRGGNTIYF. In nucleotides, the CDR3 is TGCAGTGCTAGGACAGACAGGGGGGGAAACACCATATATTTT.

This clonotype was detected ten times or more. The V call is TRBV24-1, the J call TRBJ1-5; TRBD1 is a possible D gene (5 bases). CDR1 is KGHDR, CDR2 SFDVKD, per germline. V lost 4 bases, J lost 5 bases, and 11 bases lay in between. This CDR3 is 14 amino acids long. The CDR3 sequence is CATSEAGPHQPQHF. In DNA form, the CDR3 reads TGTGCCACCAGTGAGGCAGGGCCGCATCAGCCCCAGCATTTT.